This is a list of T cell receptor beta chains from one sample in a study of tumor-infiltrating lymphocytes in primary liver carcinoma. Via MiXCR, TCRdb re-called the multiplex PCR reads, giving one row per CDR3 protein. The sample yields about 23,000 distinct CDR3 sequences, roughly 80% seen once. The sample consisted of liver tumor tissue from sampling region 5. These receptors all come from a young woman with primary liver carcinoma and hepatitis B virus infection. The CDR3 runs from the conserved cysteine through the conserved F or W. The order of the fields is J gene, V gene, clone size, D gene, CDR3 DNA, CDR3 protein. The D gene is left open where the match is weak. The listing skips clone size in some rows; elsewhere it reads once, few, many or a size class.

TRBJ1-6,TRBV9,-,-,TGTGCCAGCTCCGGAGGGTCTGGTCCTAATTCACCCCTCCACTTT,CASSGGSGPNSPLHF
TRBJ1-2,TRBV29-1,-,-,TGCAGCGTTGTACCTTGGGGCAGTGGCTACATCTTC,CSVVPWGSGYIF
TRBJ2-1,TRBV12-3/TRBV12-4,-,-,TGTGCCAGCATACTTGGGGACGGTATCTCCTACAATGAGCAGTTCTTC,CASILGDGISYNEQFF
TRBJ2-7,TRBV7-9,many,TRBD2,TGTGCCAGCAGCTTAGATAGTTTAGTGGGCGGGAGGGGTCACGAGCAGTACTTC,CASSLDSLVGGRGHEQYF
TRBJ1-1,TRBV30,-,-,TGTGTCTGGAGTCAGCAGAACGCTGAAACTTTCTTT,CVWSQQNAETFF
TRBJ2-7,TRBV28,-,-,TGTGCCAGCAGAGTACAGGCAAAGGCCTACGAGGAGTACTTC,CASRVQAKAYEEYF
TRBJ2-1,TRBV11-2,-,-,TGCGACAGCAGCGGTTATAGCGACAATGAGCAGTTCTTC,CDSSGYSDNEQFF
TRBJ2-3,TRBV7-8,-,TRBD2,TGTGCCAGCAGCTTAGAAGCGGGAGGGCCTGGAGATACGCAGTATTTT,CASSLEAGGPGDTQYF
TRBJ2-5,TRBV6-5,-,TRBD1,TGTACAAGCAGTACCGACAGGGGGCTGGCCCAGTACTTC,CTSSTDRGLAQYF
TRBJ2-1,TRBV11-2,-,TRBD1,TGTGCTAGCAGCTTAGAACAGGGGGCGAGGCGGGAGATGGGGCACTACAATGAGGAGTTCTTC,CASSLEQGARREMGHYNEEFF
TRBJ2-2,TRBV7-9,-,-,TGTGCCAGCAGCTTATTGGGGTCCCTTAACAGCGGGGAGCTGTTTTTT,CASSLLGSLNSGELFF
TRBJ2-7,TRBV18,many,-,TGTGCCAGCTCACTTGCAGGGGACCCCGCCTACGAGCAGTACTTC,CASSLAGDPAYEQYF
TRBJ2-1,TRBV5-4,-,-,TGTGTCAGCAGCTTCAGAACTCAGGGCCACCACAATGAACAGTTCTTC,CVSSFRTQGHHNEQFF
TRBJ2-7,TRBV12-3/TRBV12-4,-,TRBD2,TGTGCCAGCAGTCATGAGCTAGCGGGGCGGGGCGAGCAGTACTTC,CASSHELAGRGEQYF
TRBJ2-7,TRBV28,-,TRBD2,TGTGCCAACAGTTCGCCTCGGCTAGCGGGAATCAACGAGCAGTACTTC,CANSSPRLAGINEQYF
TRBJ2-7,TRBV4-2,-,-,TGTGCCAGCACCCAGGAACACCTAGGGCAGGGGGGACCGCGCGACCAGTACTTC,CASTQEHLGQGGPRDQYF
TRBJ2-1,TRBV11-3,-,-,TGTACCAGCAGCTTCGGGGCCCGCTCCCATAATGAGCAGTTCTTC,CTSSFGARSHNEQFF
TRBJ2-3,TRBV6-6,-,TRBD2,TGTGCCAACGGTTTTGCTTCCGGGACTAGCGTAGATACGCAGTATTTT,CANGFASGTSVDTQYF
TRBJ2-1,TRBV20-1,-,TRBD2,TGCAGTGCTAGTCTCGCTAGCGGGAGGTATAGGCACAATGAGCAGTTCTTC,CSASLASGRYRHNEQFF
TRBJ2-7,TRBV12-3/TRBV12-4,once,-,TGTGCCAGTAGTTTAGGTGGAGAGCCCTACGAGCAGTACTTC,CASSLGGEPYEQYF
TRBJ1-2,TRBV29-1,few,TRBD1,TGCAGCGTTGAGGACAGGGGCTATGGCTACACCTTC,CSVEDRGYGYTF
TRBJ1-5,TRBV6-6,medium-sized,-,TGTGCCAGCCAGGGAGGGTTTGGCAATCAGCCCCAGCATTTT,CASQGGFGNQPQHF
TRBJ2-7,TRBV7-9,-,TRBD2,TGTGCCAGCTGGGGACTAGCCGCACCTTACGAACAGTACTTC,CASWGLAAPYEQYF
TRBJ2-3,TRBV11-2,-,TRBD2,TGTGCCAGCAGCTTAGAGGCTAGCGGGACGGATACGCAGTATTTT,CASSLEASGTDTQYF
TRBJ2-3,TRBV11-2,-,-,TGTGCCAGCAGCCTGACGCGACAGAGAAGGGGAGATACGAAGTATTTT,CASSLTRQRRGDTKYF
TRBJ2-1,TRBV11-2,-,TRBD2,TGTGCCAGCAGCTTAACGCAGCGGGACTACAATGAGCAGTTCTTC,CASSLTQRDYNEQFF
TRBJ1-6,TRBV6-5,once,-,TGTGCCAGTGGGGAAAGAAGTGCCCCCCTTTCACCCCACCACTTT,CASGERSAPLSPHHF
TRBJ2-5,TRBV12-5,-,-,TGTGCTAACCCGCCTCTCTCTAGCGACCAAGAGACCCAGTACTTC,CANPPLSSDQETQYF
TRBJ2-7,TRBV19,few,TRBD2,TGTGCCAGTAGTACATCGGGACTAGTCTACGAGCAGTACTTC,CASSTSGLVYEQYF
TRBJ2-2,TRBV27,few,-,TGTGCCAGCAGCAGCAAGAGTATGACCGGGGAGCTGTTTTTT,CASSSKSMTGELFF
TRBJ2-1,TRBV11-3,few,-,TGTGCCAGCAGCCTCGGTGCCCGCTCCTGCAATGAGCAGTTCTTC,CASSLGARSCNEQFF
TRBJ1-1,TRBV11-3,-,-,TGTGCCAGCACGGAAGGGAACACTGAGGCATTCTTT,CASTEGNTEAFF
TRBJ2-5,TRBV12-3/TRBV12-4,-,-,TGTGTCTGCAGCACCTACCCCGGGAGCGAAGTGGCCCAGTACTTC,CVCSTYPGSEVAQYF
TRBJ2-1,TRBV11-2,-,-,TGTGCCAGCAGGGTTACTAGCAGGAGGAGCGGCAATGAGCAGTTCTTC,CASRVTSRRSGNEQFF
TRBJ1-4,TRBV6-1,-,-,TGTGCCAGCAGGGACCAAAGTGGCCGTGAAAAACTGTTCTTT,CASRDQSGREKLFF
TRBJ2-2,TRBV10-3,medium-sized,-,TGTGCCATCAGTGAGTCCCACAATTTGAACACCGGGGAGCTGTTTTTT,CAISESHNLNTGELFF
TRBJ1-1,TRBV12-3/TRBV12-4,-,TRBD1,TGTGCCAGCAGTCGAACAGGGGGGGGGACTGAAACTTTCTTT,CASSRTGGGTETFF
TRBJ1-5,TRBV6-5,-,-,TGTGCCAACACCTCGGTGCGGGGAAACCGATTACAATCCCAGCATTTT,CANTSVRGNRLQSQHF
TRBJ2-3,TRBV6-5,many,-,TGTGCCATCGCAAGTCGCGGAGGAAGGGCGGATACGCAGTATTTT,CAIASRGGRADTQYF
TRBJ2-1,TRBV12-3/TRBV12-4,-,TRBD2,TGTGCCAGCAGTTTCGAAGCCGGGCGGGAGGGCCCCGTGGAGCAGTTCTTC,CASSFEAGREGPVEQFF
TRBJ2-2,TRBV12-3/TRBV12-4,-,-,TGTGCCAGTCGGGGGTGGGACACGAAGACCGGAGAGCTGTTTTTT,CASRGWDTKTGELFF
TRBJ1-3,TRBV23-1,-,-,TGCCCCTGCAGTCAAAGTTCGGGCAGCGAATCTGGAAACACCATATATTTT,CPCSQSSGSESGNTIYF
TRBJ2-5,TRBV6-5,once,TRBD1,TGTGCCAGCAGTACCGAGAGGGGGCTGACCTGGTACTTC,CASSTERGLTWYF
TRBJ2-3,TRBV5-1,-,TRBD1,TGCGCCAGCAGCTTACAGGGGGCGACAGATACGCTGTATTTT,CASSLQGATDTLYF
TRBJ2-2,TRBV6-5,-,-,-,CVSSYSPGVGSGTGELFF
TRBJ1-1,TRBV6-1,-,-,TGTGCCAGTAGTGGGTTTGGGAACACTGAGGCTTTCTTT,CASSGFGNTEAFF
TRBJ2-5,TRBV4-1,-,-,TGCGCCATCACTAATGCGAGGGAGGAGACCCAGTACTTC,CAITNAREETQYF
TRBJ2-1,TRBV11-2,-,-,TGTGCCAGCAGCTTAGAGGGAAACTCCTACAATGAGCAGTTCTTC,CASSLEGNSYNEQFF
TRBJ2-1,TRBV10-3,-,-,TGCGCCATCAGTCACACGGTGACCCGGGATGAGCAATTCTTC,CAISHTVTRDEQFF
TRBJ2-1,TRBV11-3,-,-,TGTGTCACCAGCTTCGGGGCCCGCTCCTACAATGAGCAATTCTTC,CVTSFGARSYNEQFF
TRBJ2-7,TRBV11-1,many,-,TGTGCCAGCAGCCTCACGGGTTACGAGCGGTACTTC,CASSLTGYERYF
TRBJ1-6,TRBV10-3,few,-,TGTGCCATCACCCGAACGCCCGGTAACTCACCCCTCCACTTT,CAITRTPGNSPLHF
TRBJ2-3,TRBV28,-,-,TGTGCCAGCAGTTTCGCAAAACAGTGCCTATTGACAGATACGCAGTATTTT,CASSFAKQCLLTDTQYF